This is a list of T cell receptor beta chains from one sample in a study of T-cell memory formation after mild COVID-19. MiXCR was run by TCRdb on the 5' RACE reads, yielding one entry per CDR3 protein. This sample has around 250,000 distinct CDR3 sequences, with around 15% found just once. The sequencing sample was made of PBMCs or a T cell subset sorted from them (not recorded which). These receptors all stem from a man aged 18 to 30 who had mild COVID-19 (a few samples of this study predate the infection). Cell type and time point are not known. CDR3s include the opening cysteine and the closing phenylalanine or tryptophan. Each record gives: CDR3 DNA, CDR3 protein, J gene, clone size, V gene, D gene. The D gene is left open where the match is weak. Size is omitted from some rows. Given values are once, few, many or a class for expanded clones.

TGCAGTGCTAGGCGTGGCGGGGGGCAAGAGCAGTACTTC	CSARRGGGQEQYF	TRBJ2-7	few	TRBV20-1	TRBD2
TGTGCCAGCAGCCCGAACCGGGACGGAAAACAGCCCCAGCATTTT	CASSPNRDGKQPQHF	TRBJ1-5	-	TRBV7-2	-
TGCGCCAGCAGCCACCCCGGGACAGGGATCAATCAGCCCCAGCATTTT	CASSHPGTGINQPQHF	TRBJ1-5	-	TRBV4-1	TRBD1
TGTGCCAGCGGGCTTAACATTCAGTACTTC	CASGLNIQYF	TRBJ2-4	few	TRBV6-2/TRBV6-3	-
TGCGCCAGCAGCTTGGATGGTTTCAGGGGCAAAAACATTCAGTACTTC	CASSLDGFRGKNIQYF	TRBJ2-4	many	TRBV5-1	-
TGTGCCAGCAACCTATACACAGATACGCAGTATTTT	CASNLYTDTQYF	TRBJ2-3	-	TRBV6-5	-
TGTGCCAGCAGTTCCCTCTTCGGCGGGGAGCTGTTTTTT	CASSSLFGGELFF	TRBJ2-2	-	TRBV6-2/TRBV6-3	-
TGTGCCAGCACCTTGGGCCCCACAGATACGCAGTATTTT	CASTLGPTDTQYF	TRBJ2-3	-	TRBV7-2	-
TGTGCCAGCAGCTTCTATATAGCGGGGGGGCCGGATGAGCAGTTCTTC	CASSFYIAGGPDEQFF	TRBJ2-1	-	TRBV11-2	TRBD2
TGCGCCAGCCGTATCGAAGGGACCGGGGAGCTGTTTTTT	CASRIEGTGELFF	TRBJ2-2	few	TRBV5-1	-
TGTGCCAGCACTCCCTTGGGCAAATCCAGTGGCTACACCTTC	CASTPLGKSSGYTF	TRBJ1-2	few	TRBV12-3/TRBV12-4	-
TGCAGTGCACAAAGTGGAGGGGGACAAGAGACCCAGTACTTC	CSAQSGGGQETQYF	TRBJ2-5	-	TRBV20-1	-